What follows are 32 T cell receptor beta chains derived from one specimen sequenced in a study of blood T cells in healthy people across ages. Alongside a J-beta primer mix, a sample-barcoded 5' primer served in a second PCR lasting roughly 7 to 12 cycles. One entry per CDR3 protein, called by TCRdb with MiXCR from the 5' RACE reads. The sample yields hundreds of thousands of distinct CDR3 sequences, roughly 60% seen once. Input material: blood. All receptors come from a man aged 30 to 45 in good health.

This chain connects TRBV7-7 to TRBJ2-7; D possibly corresponds to TRBD1 (6 bases). In germline, CDR1 is SSHAT, CDR2 FNYEAQ (reference sequence). This CDR3 spans 15 amino acids. The CDR3 DNA reads as TGTGCTACCCCATGGTTACAGGGAGATTCCTACGAGCAGTACTTC. Amino acids: CATPWLQGDSYEQYF.

This clonotype was observed a single time. The V and J genes are TRBV6-5 and TRBJ1-1; D is unclear. CDR3 length: 14 amino acids. Germline V gene lookup returns CDR1 MNHEY and CDR2 SVGAGI. V lost 0 bases to trimming and J lost 2 bases, with 7 bases between them. The chain's CDR3 is CASSYSNINTEAFF. The CDR3 nucleotides read TGTGCCAGCAGTTACTCGAACATTAACACTGAAGCTTTCTTT.

The chain uses TRBV30 and TRBJ2-5, with unresolved D. The CDR3 spans 13 residues. Deletions cut 1 base from V and 1 base from J, with 7 bases between. CDR1 GTSNPN and CDR2 SVGIG come from the germline V gene (reference sequence). The CDR3 nucleotides are TGTGCCTGGAGTGGGGCAGTCCAAGAGACCCAGTACTTC. The encoded protein is CAWSGAVQETQYF.

This rearrangement joins TRBV28 to TRBJ2-7; tentatively, D is TRBD1 (5 bases). Trimming left V 3 bases short and J 6 bases short, with 18 bases between. This CDR3 region has 15 residues. Looked up from germline, CDR1 is MDHEN and CDR2 is SYDVKM. In nucleotides, the CDR3 is TGTGCCAGCAGTTTGGGAAGGCTAGGGGCCTTCGAGCAGTACTTC. It specifies CASSLGRLGAFEQYF.

The sample holds many counts of this clonotype. The DNA for the CDR3 is TGTGCCAGCAGCCAAGAGAAGGACATCTACGAGCAGTACTTC. This translates into CASSQEKDIYEQYF. The chain links TRBV4-2 to TRBJ2-7; maybe TRBD1 (5 bases). Between the trimmed V and J ends, which lost 0 bases and 3 bases, there was a span of 9 bases. The germline CDR1 and CDR2 sequences are LGHNA and YNFKEQ. The CDR3 has 14 amino acids.

V usage is TRBV11-1 and J usage is TRBJ2-1, with TRBD2 matching over 11 bases. The CDR3 has 16 amino acids. The germline V gene encodes CDR1 SGHAT and CDR2 FQDESV (reference sequence). V shed 5 bases, J shed 8 bases, and the junction held 11 bases outside the gene matches. The CDR3 DNA follows: TGTGCCAGCAGCGCAGCCGCTAGCGGGGGGATAGATGAGCAGTTCTTC. Translated, it gives CASSAAASGGIDEQFF.

This clonotype was seen more than once but under ten times. CDR3 bases: TGCAGCGCGGGAGTAGTAGAAGATACGCAGTATTTT. Protein sequence: CSAGVVEDTQYF. The chain couples TRBV29-1 to TRBJ2-3; the D gene is possibly TRBD2 (6 bases). CDR3 length: 12 residues. The germline gives CDR1 SQVTM, CDR2 ANQGSEA. The V end was cut by 7 bases, the J end by 5 bases, with 13 bases between.

The chain is built from TRBV2 and TRBJ2-1; D call uncertain. V shed 4 bases and J shed 6 bases, with 16 bases lying between them. Looked up from germline, CDR1 is SNHLY and CDR2 is FYNNEI. The length of the CDR3 is 15 residues. This CDR3 reads CASSGPRAEFNEQFF. The CDR3 region has the DNA TGTGCCAGCAGTGGCCCCCGTGCGGAGTTCAATGAGCAGTTCTTC.

This clonotype was observed a few times. The V gene is TRBV28, the J gene TRBJ2-3; no definite D call. Germline assignment: CDR1 MDHEN and CDR2 SYDVKM. The ends were cut back, 8 bases at V and 1 base at J, with 10 bases in the middle. This CDR3 contains 13 residues. This chain's CDR3 is CASGLSGTDTQYF. The CDR3 DNA follows: TGTGCCAGCGGGTTGTCAGGCACAGATACGCAGTATTTT.

This clonotype was recorded a few times. The gene calls are TRBV7-9 and TRBJ2-1; 10 nucleotides match TRBD2. Losses at the gene ends were 6 bases for V and 0 bases for J; bases not matched to a gene: 2. Germline-derived CDR1 and CDR2 are SEHNR and FQNEAQ (reference sequence). CDR3 length: 15 amino acids. The CDR3: CASRRTSGSYNEQFF. In DNA form, the CDR3 reads TGTGCCAGCAGAAGGACTAGCGGCTCCTACAATGAGCAGTTCTTC.

The chain couples TRBV20-1 to TRBJ2-1, with 10 bases that match TRBD2. Losses at the gene ends were 5 bases for V and 8 bases for J; bases not matched to a gene: 9. Germline-derived CDR1 and CDR2 are DFQATT and SNEGSKA (reference sequence). This CDR3 region has 14 residues. CDR3 nucleotide sequence: TGCAGTGCTCTTAGCGGGAGGAAGCCAGATGAGCAGTTCTTC. Translated: CSALSGRKPDEQFF.

This clonotype was picked up a small number of times. The chain is built from TRBV21-1 and TRBJ2-7; the table's D call, TRBD2, was not checked against the DNA. TRBV21-1 is labeled a pseudogene. The CDR3 contains 18 residues. CDR3 bases: TGTGCCAGCAGCATGGGACTAGCGGCTGACCGGGGGGTCTACGAGCAGTACTTC. This gives the protein CASSMGLAADRGVYEQYF.

This rearrangement joins TRBV15 to TRBJ2-4; 7 positions match TRBD2. V was clipped by 1 base and J by 12 bases; unmatched bases: 9. This CDR3 is 14 amino acids long. Germline CDR1 is LNHNV and CDR2 is YYDKDF (reference sequence). In nucleotides, the CDR3 is TGTGCCACCAGCAGAGTGGACGGCGGGGGTCCTCAGTACTTC. Its protein is CATSRVDGGGPQYF.

V usage is TRBV3-1 and J usage is TRBJ2-7, with unresolved D. The V end was cut by 0 bases, the J end by 0 bases, with 6 bases between. CDR1 and CDR2 from the germline V gene are LGHDT and YNNKEL (reference sequence). The CDR3 is 14 residues long. The CDR3 sequence: CASSQEWASYEQYF. The DNA for the CDR3 is TGTGCCAGCAGCCAAGAGTGGGCCTCCTACGAGCAGTACTTC.

This clonotype came up a few times. The chain joins TRBV10-3 to TRBJ2-7; D remains ambiguous. The CDR3 totals 15 residues. Trimming cost V 3 bases and J 2 bases, with 14 bases left between them. Germline assignment: CDR1 ENHRY and CDR2 SYGVKD. Written as DNA, the CDR3 is TGTGCCATCAGTGAAATTAGTCAGAGACCCTACGAGCAGTACTTC. Its translation is CAISEISQRPYEQYF.

The chain employs TRBV20-1 and TRBJ2-7; TRBD1 might be the D (6 bases). CDR1 is DFQATT and CDR2 is SNEGSKA in the germline V gene (reference sequence). Deletions cut 4 bases from V and 6 bases from J, with 16 bases between. This CDR3 comprises 13 residues. The CDR3 protein is CSAKKQGLGEQYF. CDR3 coding DNA: TGCAGTGCTAAAAAACAGGGTCTGGGCGAGCAGTACTTC.

The chain combines TRBV5-1 with TRBJ2-3; perhaps D is TRBD1 or TRBD2 (9 bases each). The germline gives CDR1 SGHRS, CDR2 YFSETQ. The ends were cut back, 3 bases at V and 2 bases at J, with 34 bases in the middle. The CDR3 sequence is 22 residues long. CDR3 nucleotide sequence: TGCGCCAGCAGCTCCCCCCCGGGGACAGGGCCAAGCGGGGGGCGAAACACAGATACGCAGTATTTT. The encoded protein is CASSSPPGTGPSGGRNTDTQYF.

CDR3 in amino acids: CASSGRGGVPETQYF. CDR3 coding DNA: TGTGCCAGCAGTGGCCGCGGAGGGGTACCTGAGACCCAGTACTTC. The genes are TRBV6-1 and TRBJ2-5; D may be TRBD2 (6 bases). Per the germline V gene, CDR1 is MNHNS and CDR2 is SASEGT. This CDR3 contains 15 residues. The ends were cut back, 4 bases at V and 5 bases at J, with 17 bases in the middle.

The chain carries TRBV6-5 and TRBJ2-5; 9 positions agree with TRBD1. The J call is uncertain, as TRBJ2-4 better fits the DNA end. The CDR3 loop spans 14 amino acids. The V gene's germline CDR1 is MNHEY and CDR2 SVGAGI. The CDR3 reads CASSATPDRGIQYF. CDR3 in DNA: TGTGCCAGCAGTGCTACCCCGGACAGGGGCATTCAGTACTTC.

V usage is TRBV7-9 and J usage is TRBJ2-3; D uncertain. Germline lookup yields CDR1 SEHNR and CDR2 FQNEAQ (reference sequence). The CDR3 length is 14 residues. V lost 5 bases, J lost 1 base, and 10 bases lay in between. The chain's CDR3 is CASSAPARTDTQYF. CDR3 sequence (DNA): TGTGCCAGCAGCGCCCCCGCCCGCACAGATACGCAGTATTTT.

This chain joins TRBV18 and TRBJ2-3, with D possibly TRBD1 on 6 matching bases. The V end lost 1 base, the J end lost 6 bases, and 17 bases lay between the germline ends. The CDR3 covers 16 residues. The V gene's germline CDR1 is KGHSH and CDR2 LQKENI. CDR3 sequence: CASSPLTGTGKDTQYF. DNA of the CDR3: TGTGCCAGCTCACCACTCACGGGCACAGGGAAGGATACGCAGTATTTT.

This clonotype was observed a single time. The chain uses TRBV7-9 and TRBJ2-3; D gene ambiguous. Trimming stripped 6 bases from V and 2 bases from J, with 12 bases between. Germline V gene data show CDR1 as SEHNR and CDR2 as FQNEAQ (reference sequence). The CDR3 totals 14 residues. The DNA for the CDR3 is TGTGCCAGCAGTCCCCCCCAGGACACAGATACGCAGTATTTT. Translated: CASSPPQDTDTQYF.

This clonotype was detected once. This chain connects TRBV4-1 to TRBJ1-1; D gene unclear. V was pared by 2 bases and J by 7 bases, with 11 bases between. CDR1 and CDR2 (germline): MGHRA, YSYEKL. CDR3 length equals 13 residues. CDR3 sequence: CASSQTSNREAFF. The CDR3 DNA is TGCGCCAGCAGCCAAACCTCGAATCGTGAAGCTTTCTTT.

The gene calls are TRBV7-9 and TRBJ2-3, with D perhaps matching TRBD1 or TRBD2 (5 bases each). V lost 5 bases to trimming and J lost 6 bases, with 21 bases between them. In germline, CDR1 is SEHNR, CDR2 FQNEAQ (reference sequence). This CDR3 spans 16 amino acids. The chain's CDR3 is CASSRLEGRGADTQYF. The CDR3 DNA sequence: TGTGCCAGCAGCCGACTTGAGGGACGAGGCGCCGATACGCAGTATTTT.

The chain recombines TRBV11-2 with TRBJ2-6, with a possible D match to TRBD2 (6 bases). The CDR3 is made up of 16 amino acids. The V end was cut by 3 bases, the J end by 0 bases, with 9 bases between. CDR1 SGHAT and CDR2 FQNNGV come from the germline V gene. The CDR3 region has the DNA TGTGCCAGCAGCTTTGGGGACTTCTCTGGGGCCAACGTCCTGACTTTC. Amino acid sequence: CASSFGDFSGANVLTF.

This clonotype was seen a few times. The chain joins TRBV7-2 to TRBJ1-2, with no clear D. The ends were cut back, 1 base at V and 2 bases at J, with 11 bases in the middle. CDR1 SGHTA and CDR2 FQGNSA come from the germline V gene. This CDR3 comprises 15 residues. This CDR3 reads CASSLDGPSNYGYTF. In nucleotides, the CDR3 is TGTGCCAGCAGCTTAGATGGACCGTCCAACTATGGCTACACCTTC.

The chain is built from TRBV6-2 or TRBV6-3 and TRBJ2-7; possible D gene TRBD2, 5 bases. Germline assignment: CDR1 MNHEY and CDR2 SVGEGT. The CDR3 runs 13 residues. Trimming removed 2 bases at V and 6 bases at J, with 11 bases between. CDR3 amino acids: CASSYTSLGEQYF. As DNA, the CDR3 is TGTGCCAGCAGTTACACTAGTCTCGGCGAGCAGTACTTC.

The chain links TRBV29-1 to TRBJ2-1; 8 bases match TRBD1. The end of the DNA is better explained by TRBJ2-7, so the J call may be wrong. Looked up from germline, CDR1 is SQVTM and CDR2 is ANQGSEA. CDR3 length equals 15 residues. The CDR3 DNA reads as TGCAGCGTTGCCAAATCAGGGGGCCGGGGCAATGAGCAGTACTTC. Translation: CSVAKSGGRGNEQYF.

The V call is TRBV5-1, the J call TRBJ2-5, with D possibly being TRBD2 (6 bases). The ends were cut back, 0 bases at V and 11 bases at J, with 20 bases in the middle. Germline V gene lookup returns CDR1 SGHRS and CDR2 YFSETQ. The CDR3 is made up of 15 amino acids. The CDR3 spells CASSLAGVGLNEQYF. The CDR3 nucleotides are TGCGCCAGCAGCTTGGCGGGAGTGGGGTTAAATGAGCAGTACTTC.

This clonotype was picked up a small number of times. The chain has TRBV20-1 and TRBJ2-7; TRBD2 is a possible D gene (6 bases). CDR1 and CDR2 from the germline V gene are DFQATT and SNEGSKA (reference sequence). Trimming cost V 7 bases and J 0 bases, with 16 bases left between them. CDR3 length: 14 amino acids. CDR3 coding DNA: TGCAGTGTCCCCCCGGGGAGGAACTCCTACGAGCAGTACTTC. Protein product: CSVPPGRNSYEQYF.

This clonotype was found many times. The chain combines TRBV3-1 with TRBJ2-5; 14 bases agree with TRBD2. The CDR3 covers 15 residues. The germline CDR1 and CDR2 sequences are LGHDT and YNNKEL (reference sequence). The ends lost 1 base at V and 5 bases at J; junction bases unmatched: 0. Here the CDR3 DNA reads TGTGCCAGCAGCCAAGGACTAGCGGGGGGGGAGACCCAGTACTTC. Amino acid sequence: CASSQGLAGGETQYF.

The chain uses TRBV20-1 and TRBJ2-4; D gene uncertain. CDR1 and CDR2 (germline): DFQATT, SNEGSKA (reference sequence). Trimming stripped 6 bases from V and 3 bases from J, with 3 bases between. This CDR3 has 10 residues. The CDR3 reads CSAIKNIQYF. The CDR3 nucleotides are TGCAGTGCAATCAAAAACATTCAGTACTTC.